The T cell receptor beta chain under discussion was sequenced for a study of CD8 T cells in ankylosing spondylitis. Whole-study findings and limits: Blood from ankylosing spondylitis patients appeared to carry a characteristic roughly eight-variant TCR beta motif. As reported, disease-linked clones showed significant enrichment in matched ankylosing spondylitis synovial fluid.

This CDR3 contains 16 residues. Germline loops: CDR1 SGDLS, CDR2 YYNGEE. V gave up 4 bases and J gave up 2 bases, with 16 bases separating them. This clonotype was picked up a small number of times. What it binds is unknown. TCRdb ran MiXCR on the 5' RACE reads and lists one entry per CDR3 protein. The sample holds roughly 370,000 distinct CDR3 sequences, more than 20% seen once. The genes are TRBV9 and TRBJ2-1; possible D gene TRBD2, 6 bases. Sequenced sample: blood, either unsorted or a sorted T cell fraction (not recorded which). This TCR was sampled from a male donor with ankylosing spondylitis. The CDR3 protein is CASSQRGAIPYNEQFF. Written as DNA, the CDR3 is TGTGCCAGCAGCCAACGCGGGGCTATCCCCTACAATGAGCAGTTCTTC.